This T cell receptor beta chain was sequenced in a study of blood T cell repertoires in COVID-19. How the authors handled the data: Scientists estimated how many nucleated cells there were by amplifying reference gene primers. The method was immunoSEQ multiplex PCR; TCRdb's version includes in-frame clones alone and lacks a portion of them. That table supplies the V and J calls and clone size; D and trimming were determined from the DNA. In the table there are 150,000 to 250,000 clones, roughly 83% of which are singletons. Seattle patient enrollment occurred during active infection, with longitudinal follow-up thereafter. Germline assignment: CDR1 SGHVS and CDR2 FNYEAQ. V was clipped by 5 bases and J by 6 bases, with 22 bases between them. The CDR3 runs to 16 residues.

The sample consisted of peripheral blood. The source is a woman aged 35 to 49 with COVID-19, enrolled during active disease. V is TRBV7-6 and J is TRBJ1-2; D gene unclear. The CDR3 is CASSPQQTRGDHGYTF. DNA for the CDR3: TGTGCCAGCAGCCCCCAGCAAACCCGGGGAGACCATGGCTACACCTTC.